Sequencing of this T cell receptor beta chain was carried out in a study of T cells in Graves' hyperthyroidism and ophthalmopathy. At least ten counts were recorded for this clonotype. Antigen: not known. Trimming pared 2 bases from V and 0 bases from J, leaving 13 bases between. Germline loops: CDR1 LGHDT, CDR2 YNNKEL (reference sequence). The CDR3 length is 16 residues. Amplification targeted TCR beta CDR3 regions from RNA transcripts. The HTBI primer set drove a first-round RT-PCR of the TCR CDR3. MiXCR, run by TCRdb on the multiplex PCR reads, gives a single entry per CDR3 protein. The table has more than 500,000 distinct CDR3 sequences, less than 15% seen once; the top ten hold over 11%. The study's findings and limits: Ophthalmopathy could be told apart from stable hyperthyroidism with a 13 V-J model.

Patients between 18 and 65 years old had hyperthyroidism, newly diagnosed and lasting under 2 months. Cells are PBMCs isolated from roughly 9.3 ml of fresh blood. J is TRBJ1-1 and V is TRBV3-1; D remains unclear. This TCR came from a woman between 40 and 55 years old with Graves' hyperthyroidism. Specimen: blood. CDR3 nucleotides: TGTGCCAGCAGCCAATTATTGGGGATTATGAACACTGAAGCTTTCTTT. Its translation is CASSQLLGIMNTEAFF.